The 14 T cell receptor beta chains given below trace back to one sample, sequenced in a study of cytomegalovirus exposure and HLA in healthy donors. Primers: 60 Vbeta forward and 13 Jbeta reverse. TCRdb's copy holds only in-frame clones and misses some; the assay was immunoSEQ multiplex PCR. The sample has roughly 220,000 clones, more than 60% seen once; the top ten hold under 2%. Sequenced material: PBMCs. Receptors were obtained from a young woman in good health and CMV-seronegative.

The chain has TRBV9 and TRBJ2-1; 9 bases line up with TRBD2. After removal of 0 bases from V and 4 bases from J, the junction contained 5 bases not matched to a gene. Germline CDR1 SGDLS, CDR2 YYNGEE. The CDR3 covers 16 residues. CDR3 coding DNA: TGTGCCAGCAGCGTAGGTGCTAGCGGGGTATACAATGAGCAGTTCTTC. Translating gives CASSVGASGVYNEQFF.

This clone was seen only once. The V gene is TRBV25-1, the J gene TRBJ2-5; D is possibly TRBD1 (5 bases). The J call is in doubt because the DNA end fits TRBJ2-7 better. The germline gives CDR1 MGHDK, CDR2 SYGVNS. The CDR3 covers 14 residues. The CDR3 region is CASAKWGTSYEQYF. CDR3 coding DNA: TGTGCCAGCGCGAAATGGGGCACCTCCTACGAGCAGTACTTC.

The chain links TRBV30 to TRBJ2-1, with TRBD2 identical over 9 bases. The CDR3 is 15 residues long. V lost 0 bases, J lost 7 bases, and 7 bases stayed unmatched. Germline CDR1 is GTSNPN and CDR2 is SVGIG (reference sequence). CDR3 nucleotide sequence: TGTGCCTGGAGTGTACAGGCGGGAGGGCCTAATGAGCAGTTCTTC. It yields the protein CAWSVQAGGPNEQFF.

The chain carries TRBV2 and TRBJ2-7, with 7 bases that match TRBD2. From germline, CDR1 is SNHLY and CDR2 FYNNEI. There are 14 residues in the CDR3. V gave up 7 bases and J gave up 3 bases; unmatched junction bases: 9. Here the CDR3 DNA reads TGTGCCAGCACCCCCGGGGGGTTTAGCTACGAGCAGTACTTC. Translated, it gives CASTPGGFSYEQYF.

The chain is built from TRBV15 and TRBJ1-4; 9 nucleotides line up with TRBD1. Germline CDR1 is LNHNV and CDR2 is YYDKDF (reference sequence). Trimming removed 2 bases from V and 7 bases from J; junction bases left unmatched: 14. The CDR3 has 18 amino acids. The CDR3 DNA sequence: TGTGCCACCAGCAGAAAACCGGGACAGGGAAGTAATATTGAAAAACTGTTTTTT. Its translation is CATSRKPGQGSNIEKLFF.

In DNA form, the CDR3 reads TGCGCCAGCAGTGAGTCCTATCGGACTAGCCCTACCTACGAGCAGTACTTC. It encodes CASSESYRTSPTYEQYF. This chain links TRBV10-2 with TRBJ2-7; 8 bases are a match to TRBD2. The CDR3 consists of 17 residues. The ends lost 0 bases at V and 2 bases at J; junction bases unmatched: 9. Germline V gene sequence: CDR1 WSHSY, CDR2 SAAADI.

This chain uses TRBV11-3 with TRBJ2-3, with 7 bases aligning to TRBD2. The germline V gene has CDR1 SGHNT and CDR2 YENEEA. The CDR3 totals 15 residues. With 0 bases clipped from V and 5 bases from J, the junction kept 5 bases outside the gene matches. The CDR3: CASSLDRLAIDTQYF. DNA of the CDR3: TGTGCCAGCAGCTTAGATCGACTAGCTATAGATACGCAGTATTTT.

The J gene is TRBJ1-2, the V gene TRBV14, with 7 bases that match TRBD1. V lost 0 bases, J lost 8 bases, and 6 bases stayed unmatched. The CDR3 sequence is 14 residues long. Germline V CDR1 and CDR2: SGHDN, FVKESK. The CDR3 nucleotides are TGTGCCAGCAGCCAAGATGTTAGGGGGCGAGGCTACACCTTC. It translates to CASSQDVRGRGYTF.

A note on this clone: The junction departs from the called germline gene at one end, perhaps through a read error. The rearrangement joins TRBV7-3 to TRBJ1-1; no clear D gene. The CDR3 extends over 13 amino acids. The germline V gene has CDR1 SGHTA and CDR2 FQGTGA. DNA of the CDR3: TGTGCCAGCAGCTTACCCGGGAGCCCGGTGAGGGCCTTT. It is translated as CASSLPGSPVRAF.

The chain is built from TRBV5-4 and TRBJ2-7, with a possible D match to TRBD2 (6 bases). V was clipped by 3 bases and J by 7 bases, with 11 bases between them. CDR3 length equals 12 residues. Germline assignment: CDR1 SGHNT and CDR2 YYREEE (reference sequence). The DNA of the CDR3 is TGTGCCAGCAGCTGGGACGCGGGGGAGCAGTACTTC. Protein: CASSWDAGEQYF.

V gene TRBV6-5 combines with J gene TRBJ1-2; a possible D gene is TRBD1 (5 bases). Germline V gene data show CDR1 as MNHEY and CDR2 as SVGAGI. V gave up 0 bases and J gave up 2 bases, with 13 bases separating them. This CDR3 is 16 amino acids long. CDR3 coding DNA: TGTGCCAGCAGTTACTCGAAGGGGAACATAAACTATGGCTACACCTTC. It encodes CASSYSKGNINYGYTF.

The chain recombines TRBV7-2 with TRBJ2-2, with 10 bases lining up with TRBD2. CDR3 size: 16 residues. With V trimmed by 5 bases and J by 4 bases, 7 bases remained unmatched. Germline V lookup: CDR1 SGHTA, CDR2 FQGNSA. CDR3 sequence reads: CASSPPSGRATGELFF. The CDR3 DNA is TGTGCCAGCAGCCCCCCGAGCGGGAGGGCCACCGGGGAGCTGTTTTTT.

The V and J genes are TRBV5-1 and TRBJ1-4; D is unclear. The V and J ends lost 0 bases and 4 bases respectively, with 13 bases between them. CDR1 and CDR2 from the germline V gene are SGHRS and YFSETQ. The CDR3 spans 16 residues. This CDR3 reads CASSLGSHNYNEKLFF. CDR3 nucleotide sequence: TGCGCCAGCAGCTTGGGATCCCACAATTATAATGAAAAACTGTTTTTT.

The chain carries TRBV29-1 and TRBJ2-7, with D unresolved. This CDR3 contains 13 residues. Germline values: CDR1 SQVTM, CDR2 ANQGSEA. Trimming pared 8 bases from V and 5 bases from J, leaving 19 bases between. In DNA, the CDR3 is TGCAGCCCAATTGGGCACGATAGAGACGAGCAGTACTTC. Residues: CSPIGHDRDEQYF.